The rows below give T cell receptor beta chains drawn from one sample of a study of cytomegalovirus exposure and HLA in healthy donors. Sequencing used immunoSEQ multiplex PCR; TCRdb keeps in-frame clones, though not all of them. This sample's table has around 31,000 clones. Sequencing was performed on PBMCs. Receptor source: a man aged 30 to 39 in good health and CMV-seronegative. The conserved cysteine and the conserved F or W are not part of the CDR3 here. The D gene is left open where the match is weak.

.	TRBV18	14	TRBJ2-5	ASSPDSLGGIKTQY
.	TRBV5-8	13	TRBJ1-5	ASSPRAYSNQPQH
TRBD1	TRBV7-2	12	TRBJ2-5	ASSVGQGAETQY
.	TRBV10-3	11	TRBJ1-4	AISATGQEKLF
TRBD2	TRBV11-1	13	TRBJ2-4	ASSLGAAGGHIQY
TRBD1	TRBV11-2	13	TRBJ2-5	ASSLAGTGEGTQY
TRBD2	TRBV7-9	13	TRBJ2-7	ASSSSLAGEVWQY
TRBD2	TRBV6-5	12	TRBJ2-7	ASIPRRGVGEQY
.	TRBV6-5	11	TRBJ1-1	ATKTGMNTEAF
TRBD1	TRBV5-5	15	TRBJ1-1	ASSSHGTGDLNTEAF
TRBD2	TRBV5-1	14	TRBJ2-3	ASSSGLAGGWDTQY
.	TRBV10-3	9	TRBJ1-2	AIRGRYGYT
.	TRBV7-7	12	TRBJ1-1	ASSLEVSSGEAF
TRBD2	TRBV25-1	12	TRBJ2-3	ASTSSGGAGTQY
.	TRBV4-3	13	TRBJ2-1	ASSRTTGTYDEQF
.	TRBV7-8	15	TRBJ1-5	ASSPWSGLGSNQPQH
.	TRBV4-3	13	TRBJ2-3	ASSHSGAVTDTQY
TRBD2	TRBV7-3	13	TRBJ2-3	ASSLIAGSTDTQY
.	TRBV7-9	11	TRBJ1-2	ASTSPWPQGYT
.	TRBV6-6	14	TRBJ1-3	ASLRQGQFSGNTIY
TRBD2	TRBV5-1	11	TRBJ2-5	ASSRLAQETQY
.	TRBV19	10	TRBJ1-2	ASSQAHYGYT
TRBD1	TRBV7-9	12	TRBJ2-7	ASSLTGSAHEQY
.	TRBV10-3	13	TRBJ2-7	AISEVQGGRLGQY
.	TRBV5-1	13	TRBJ1-6	ASSLGGNYNSPLH
.	TRBV6-6	11	TRBJ1-2	ASCLLTHFNYT
TRBD1	TRBV7-9	13	TRBJ2-3	ASSLTTGITDTQY
TRBD1	TRBV7-9	12	TRBJ1-1	ASSPGQSYTEAF
TRBD1	TRBV9	12	TRBJ1-2	ASSAGTGNYGYT
TRBD1	TRBV18	13	TRBJ1-4	ASSTTGTGDEKLF
.	TRBV4-1	10	TRBJ2-3	ASSHPSDTQY
TRBD2	TRBV5-1	12	TRBJ2-7	ASSLIAGAYEQY
.	TRBV19	12	TRBJ1-6	ASSIRGLDSPLH
TRBD2	TRBV11-3	13	TRBJ2-3	ASRTSGGARDTQY
.	TRBV28	13	TRBJ2-6	ASRPHRAGANVLT
TRBD1	TRBV19	13	TRBJ1-2	ASSASRQGHYGYT
.	TRBV1	10	TRBJ2-7	TSSQDRDEQY
TRBD2	TRBV28	13	TRBJ2-1	ASSSGTSGGNEQF
.	TRBV18	12	TRBJ2-5	ASSFRVGGETQY
.	TRBV28	11	TRBJ1-1	ASSLQLNTEAF
TRBD1	TRBV19	15	TRBJ2-2	ASSKRTGTGGSGELF
.	TRBV18	12	TRBJ1-5	ASSPGGSNQPQH
TRBD2	TRBV2	13	TRBJ2-1	ASRKLAGAYNEQF
TRBD1	TRBV9	15	TRBJ1-3	ASSPGQGVRSGNTIY
.	TRBV7-9	13	TRBJ1-4	ASSLIAHGNEKLF
TRBD2	TRBV28	15	TRBJ2-1	ASSWGLAGGIYNEQF
.	TRBV5-6	14	TRBJ2-7	ASSLTGGALRGEQY
.	TRBV27	12	TRBJ1-3	ASSLQGPRGTIY
.	TRBV7-9	10	TRBJ1-6	ASSWGDSPLH
.	TRBV5-1	11	TRBJ2-7	ASRGTALNEQY
TRBD2	TRBV4-2	15	TRBJ2-7	ASSQDPPTSGPYEQY
.	TRBV10-3	12	TRBJ2-7	AISESVDRDEQY
.	TRBV18	12	TRBJ1-2	ASSPQGANYGYT
TRBD1	TRBV11-3	14	TRBJ2-2	ASSPAGTGVTGELF
TRBD2	TRBV6-6	13	TRBJ2-3	ASSSRREGTDTQY
TRBD2	TRBV4-2	16	TRBJ2-1	ASSREDIRTSGYNEQF
TRBD1	TRBV4-2	16	TRBJ1-4	ASSQEGSQGAINEKLF
.	TRBV7-9	11	TRBJ1-1	ASSDSSNTEAF
.	TRBV7-9	16	TRBJ2-2	ASSPGWLETSATGELF